The TCR beta chain under discussion was sequenced for a study of human T cells and chemical hapten exposure. The library labeled individual cDNA molecules by adding unique molecular identifiers to them. TCRdb processed the 5' RACE reads anew with MiXCR; each CDR3 protein has one entry. The data hold tens of thousands of distinct CDR3 sequences, with about 8% observed a single time. The length of the CDR3 is 14 residues. Germline V gene lookup returns CDR1 SEHNR and CDR2 FQNEAQ (reference sequence). V lost 1 base and J lost 2, with 8 bases in between. Notes on this clonotype: Its antigen remains unknown.

The template was total RNA from unfractionated whole blood. Notes on the study in general: TCRs at high frequency, those above 1 in 1000, did not change with DPC sensitization.

The rearrangement joins TRBV7-9 to TRBJ1-1; D remains unclear. This clonotype originated in a male donor in good health. The CDR3 DNA reads TGTGCCAGCAGCTTAGGAGAGGGAAACACTGAAGCTTTCTTT. The encoded protein is CASSLGEGNTEAFF.